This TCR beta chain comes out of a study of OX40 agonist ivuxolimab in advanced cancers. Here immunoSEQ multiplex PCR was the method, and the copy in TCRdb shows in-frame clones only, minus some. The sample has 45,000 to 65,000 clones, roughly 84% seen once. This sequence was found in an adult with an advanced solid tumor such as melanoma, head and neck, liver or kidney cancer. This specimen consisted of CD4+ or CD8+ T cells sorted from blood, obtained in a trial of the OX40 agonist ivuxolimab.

The CDR3 region is CASSFPGTAYGYTF. The CDR3 bases are TGTGCCAGCAGTTTCCCCGGGACAGCGTATGGCTACACCTTC. This chain joins TRBV6-1 and TRBJ1-2; 7 bases line up with TRBD1. This CDR3 has 14 residues. With V trimmed by 5 bases and J by 5 bases, 8 bases remained unmatched. Germline V lookup: CDR1 MNHNS, CDR2 SASEGT.